This TCR beta chain was documented in a study of CD8 T cells in ankylosing spondylitis. Findings and limits, study-wide: Earlier studies detected some motif variants in reactive arthritis synovial fluid and blood.

There are 15 residues in the CDR3. V was pared by 5 bases and J by 6 bases, with 19 bases between. Germline V lookup: CDR1 SGHTA, CDR2 FQGNSA. TCRdb ran MiXCR on the 5' RACE reads and lists one entry per CDR3 protein. The sample records about 140,000 distinct CDR3 sequences, roughly 30% being singletons. In this sample, this clonotype turned up a few times. Its antigen is not known. The specimen sequenced was synovial fluid, either unsorted or a sorted T cell fraction (not recorded which). This clonotype was sampled from a male donor with ankylosing spondylitis. The chain has TRBV7-2 and TRBJ1-1, with a tentative D call TRBD1 (5 bases). As DNA, the CDR3 is TGTGCCAGCAGCCCTAAGGGCAGGGCGGCGGCTGAAGCTTTCTTT. It translates to CASSPKGRAAAEAFF. The complete variable domain, with remaining parts taken from reference TRBV7-2 and TRBJ1-1, reads GAGVSQSPSNKVTEKGKDVELRCDPISGHTALYWYRQSLGQGLEFLIYFQGNSAPDKSGLPSDRFSAERTGGSVSTLTIQRTQQEDSAVYLCASSPKGRAAAEAFFGQGTRLTVV.